This T cell receptor beta chain is drawn from a study of breast tumors, draining lymph nodes, adjacent tissues. Findings and limits, study-wide: Tumor T cell lymph node origin was a supported hypothesis, not proven. Compared with basal-like, luminal-like tumors shared significantly more repertoire with nontumor tissue. Tumor repertoires ranked between lymph nodes and nontumor tissue in diversity, with V and J gene preferences. Most tumor T cells seemingly derive from lymph node, then expand in tumor.

As for this clonotype: Its specificity is not known. At one end the junction does not follow the germline gene, possibly because of a read error.

Via MiXCR, TCRdb re-called the multiplex PCR reads, giving one row per CDR3 protein. The repertoire holds approximately 45,000 distinct CDR3 sequences, about 21% seen once, with approximately 8% in the top ten. From germline, CDR1 is ENHRY and CDR2 SYGVKD. CDR3 length equals 14 residues. Sequencing used breast tumor tissue. The sequence derives from a female donor with breast cancer. Some clones in this sample may be carry-over from other donors' samples. The chain is built from TRBV10-3 and TRBJ2-1; 8 nucleotides agree with TRBD2. CDR3 nucleotides: TGTGCCATCAGGGGACTAGGCTCCTACAATGAGCGGTTCTTC. The encoded protein is CAIRGLGSYNERFF.